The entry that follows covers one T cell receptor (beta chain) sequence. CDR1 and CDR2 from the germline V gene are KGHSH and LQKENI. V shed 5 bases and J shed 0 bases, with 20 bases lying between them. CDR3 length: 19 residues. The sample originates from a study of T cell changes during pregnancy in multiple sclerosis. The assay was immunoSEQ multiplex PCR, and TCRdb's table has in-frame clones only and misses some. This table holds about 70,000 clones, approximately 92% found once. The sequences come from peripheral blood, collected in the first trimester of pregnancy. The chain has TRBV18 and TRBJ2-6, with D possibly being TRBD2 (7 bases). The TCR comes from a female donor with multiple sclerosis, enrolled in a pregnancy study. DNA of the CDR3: TGTGCCAGCTCAGCTCGAGGGGGGGACACCTACTCTGGGGCCAACGTCCTGACTTTC. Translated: CASSARGGDTYSGANVLTF. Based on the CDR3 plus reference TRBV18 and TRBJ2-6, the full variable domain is NAGVMQNPRHLVRRRGQEARLRCSPMKGHSHVYWYRQLPEEGLKFMVYLQKENIIDESGMPKERFSAEFPKEGPSILRIQQVVRGDSAAYFCASSARGGDTYSGANVLTFGAGSRLTVL.